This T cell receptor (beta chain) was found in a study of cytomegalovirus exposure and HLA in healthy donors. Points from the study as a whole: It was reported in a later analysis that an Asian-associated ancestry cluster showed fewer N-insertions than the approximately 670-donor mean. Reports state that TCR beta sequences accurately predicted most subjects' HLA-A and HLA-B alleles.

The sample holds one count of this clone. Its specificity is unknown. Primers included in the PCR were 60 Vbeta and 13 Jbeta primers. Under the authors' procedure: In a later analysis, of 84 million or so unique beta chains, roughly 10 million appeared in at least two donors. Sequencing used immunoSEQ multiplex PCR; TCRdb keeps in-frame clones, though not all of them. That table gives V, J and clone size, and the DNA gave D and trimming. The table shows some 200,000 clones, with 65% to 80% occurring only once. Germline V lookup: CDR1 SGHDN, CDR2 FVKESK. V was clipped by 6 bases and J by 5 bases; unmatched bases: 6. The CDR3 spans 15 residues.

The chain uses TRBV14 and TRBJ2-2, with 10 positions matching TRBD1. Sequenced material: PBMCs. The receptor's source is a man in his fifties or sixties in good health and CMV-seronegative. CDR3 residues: CASRPGTGVTGELFF. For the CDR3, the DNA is TGTGCCAGCAGACCTGGGACAGGGGTAACCGGGGAGCTGTTTTTT. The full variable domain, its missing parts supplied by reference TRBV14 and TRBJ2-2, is EAGVTQFPSHSVIEKGQTVTLRCDPISGHDNLYWYRRVMGKEIKFLLHFVKESKQDESGMPNNRFLAERTGGTYSTLKVQPAELEDSGVYFCASRPGTGVTGELFFGEGSRLTVL.